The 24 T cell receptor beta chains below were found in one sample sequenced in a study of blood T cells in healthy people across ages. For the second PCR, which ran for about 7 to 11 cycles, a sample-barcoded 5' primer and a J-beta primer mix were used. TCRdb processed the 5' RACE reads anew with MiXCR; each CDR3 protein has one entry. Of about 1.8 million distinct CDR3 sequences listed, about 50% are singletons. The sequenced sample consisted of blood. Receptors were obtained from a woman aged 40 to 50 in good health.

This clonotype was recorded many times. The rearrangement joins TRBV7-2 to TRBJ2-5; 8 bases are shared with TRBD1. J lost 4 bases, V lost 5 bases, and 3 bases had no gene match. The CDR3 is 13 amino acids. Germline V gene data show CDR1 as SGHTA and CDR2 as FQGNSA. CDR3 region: CASSRDRGETQYF. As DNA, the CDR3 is TGTGCCAGCAGCCGCGACAGGGGAGAGACCCAGTACTTC.

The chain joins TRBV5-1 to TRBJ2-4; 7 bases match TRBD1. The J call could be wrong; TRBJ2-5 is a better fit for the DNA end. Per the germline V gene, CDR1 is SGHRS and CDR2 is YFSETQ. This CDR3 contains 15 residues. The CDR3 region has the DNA TGCGCCAGCAGCTTTGGGACAGTTAGCCAAGAGACCCAGTACTTC. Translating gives CASSFGTVSQETQYF.

CDR3 sequence reads: CSASGAAIYEQYF. The CDR3 nucleotides read TGCAGTGCTAGTGGGGCAGCGATCTACGAGCAGTACTTC. This sequence joins TRBV20-1 and TRBJ2-7; D might be TRBD1 (5 bases). Deletions cut 3 bases from V and 3 bases from J, with 12 bases between. The CDR3 length is 13 residues. The germline CDR1 and CDR2 sequences are DFQATT and SNEGSKA (reference sequence).

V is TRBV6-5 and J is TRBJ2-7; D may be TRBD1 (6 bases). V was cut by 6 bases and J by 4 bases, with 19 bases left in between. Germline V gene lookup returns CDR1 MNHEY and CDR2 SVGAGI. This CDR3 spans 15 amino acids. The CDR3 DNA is TGTGCCAGCAGCCCGGACAGAGGAAACGTTTACGAGCAGTACTTC. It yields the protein CASSPDRGNVYEQYF.

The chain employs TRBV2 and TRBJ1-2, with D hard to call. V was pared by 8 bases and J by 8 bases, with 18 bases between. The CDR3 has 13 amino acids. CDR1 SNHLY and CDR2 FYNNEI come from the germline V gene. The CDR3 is CASPQGELGGYTF. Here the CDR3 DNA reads TGTGCCAGCCCACAAGGAGAGCTAGGCGGCTACACCTTC.

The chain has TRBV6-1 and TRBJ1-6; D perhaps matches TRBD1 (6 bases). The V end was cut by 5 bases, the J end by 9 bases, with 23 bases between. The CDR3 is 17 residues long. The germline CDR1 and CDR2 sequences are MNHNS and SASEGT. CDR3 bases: TGTGCCAGCAGTCGCATTCAACAGGGATTTCGAGGTTCACCCCTCCACTTT. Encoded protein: CASSRIQQGFRGSPLHF.

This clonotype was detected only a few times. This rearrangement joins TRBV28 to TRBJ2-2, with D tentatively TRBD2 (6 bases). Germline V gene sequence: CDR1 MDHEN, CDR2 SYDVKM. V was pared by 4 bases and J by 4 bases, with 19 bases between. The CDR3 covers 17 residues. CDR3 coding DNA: TGTGCCAGCAGTTCCCACCCTCCGGGGGTTACCACCGGGGAGCTGTTTTTT. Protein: CASSSHPPGVTTGELFF.

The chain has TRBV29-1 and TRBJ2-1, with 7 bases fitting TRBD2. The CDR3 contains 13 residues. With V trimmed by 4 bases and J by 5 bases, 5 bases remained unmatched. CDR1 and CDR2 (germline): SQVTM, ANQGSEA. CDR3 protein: CSVGRGGDNEQFF. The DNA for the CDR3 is TGCAGCGTTGGGCGGGGAGGGGACAATGAGCAGTTCTTC.

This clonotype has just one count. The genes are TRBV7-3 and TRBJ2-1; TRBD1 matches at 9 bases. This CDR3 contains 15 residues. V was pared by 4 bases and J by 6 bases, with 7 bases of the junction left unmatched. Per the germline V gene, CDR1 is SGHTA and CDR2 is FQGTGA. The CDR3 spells CASSSDRGTRNEQFF. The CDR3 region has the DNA TGTGCCAGCAGCTCCGACAGGGGGACGCGCAATGAGCAGTTCTTC.

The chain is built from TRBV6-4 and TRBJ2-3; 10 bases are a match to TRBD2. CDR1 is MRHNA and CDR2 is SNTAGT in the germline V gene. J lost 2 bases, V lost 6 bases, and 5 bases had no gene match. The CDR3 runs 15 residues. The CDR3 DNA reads TGTGCCAGCAGCCCTGGGACTAGCGACACAGATACGCAGTATTTT. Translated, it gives CASSPGTSDTDTQYF.

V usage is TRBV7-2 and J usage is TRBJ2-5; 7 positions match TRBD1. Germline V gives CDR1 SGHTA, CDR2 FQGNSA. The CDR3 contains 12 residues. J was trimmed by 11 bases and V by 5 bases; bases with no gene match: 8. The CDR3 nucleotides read TGTGCCAGCAGCCGCCCCGACAGGGAGCAGTACTTC. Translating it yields CASSRPDREQYF.

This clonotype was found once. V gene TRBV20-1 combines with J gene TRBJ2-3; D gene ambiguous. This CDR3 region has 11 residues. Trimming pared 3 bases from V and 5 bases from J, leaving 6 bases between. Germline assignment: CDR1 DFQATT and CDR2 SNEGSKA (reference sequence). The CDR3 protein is CSASVVDTQYF. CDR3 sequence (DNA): TGCAGTGCTAGCGTGGTAGATACGCAGTATTTT.

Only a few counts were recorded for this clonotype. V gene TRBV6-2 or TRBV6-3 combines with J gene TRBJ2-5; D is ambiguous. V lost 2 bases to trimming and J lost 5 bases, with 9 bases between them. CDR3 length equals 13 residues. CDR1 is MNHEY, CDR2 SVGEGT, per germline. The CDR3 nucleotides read TGTGCCAGCAGTTACGGTTCTGCGGAGACCCAGTACTTC. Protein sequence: CASSYGSAETQYF.

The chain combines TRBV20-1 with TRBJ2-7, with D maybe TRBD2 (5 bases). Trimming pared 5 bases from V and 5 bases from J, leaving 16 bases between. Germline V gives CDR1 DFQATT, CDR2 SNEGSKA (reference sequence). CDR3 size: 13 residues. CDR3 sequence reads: CSAATPGRNEQYF. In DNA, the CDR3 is TGCAGTGCTGCTACCCCGGGGAGAAACGAGCAGTACTTC.

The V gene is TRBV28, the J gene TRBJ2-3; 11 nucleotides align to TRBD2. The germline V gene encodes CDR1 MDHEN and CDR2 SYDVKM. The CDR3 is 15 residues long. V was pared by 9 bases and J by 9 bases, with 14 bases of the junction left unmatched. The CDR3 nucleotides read TGTGCCAGTCAAGGGGGACTAGCGGTCGGTGAGACGCAGTATTTT. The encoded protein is CASQGGLAVGETQYF.

The CDR3 loop is CSVSERVGTDTQYF. The CDR3 coding sequence is TGCAGCGTCTCAGAGAGAGTCGGCACAGATACGCAGTATTTT. The rearrangement links TRBV29-1 to TRBJ2-3; the D is unclear. This CDR3 comprises 14 residues. V lost 6 bases, J lost 1 base, and 14 bases lay in between. CDR1 is SQVTM, CDR2 ANQGSEA, per germline.

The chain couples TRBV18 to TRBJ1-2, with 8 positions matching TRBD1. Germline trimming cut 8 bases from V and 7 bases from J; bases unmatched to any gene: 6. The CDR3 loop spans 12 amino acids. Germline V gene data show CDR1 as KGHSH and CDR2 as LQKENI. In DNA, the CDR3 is TGTGCCAGCGCACAAGACAGGGGTGGCTACACCTTC. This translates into CASAQDRGGYTF.

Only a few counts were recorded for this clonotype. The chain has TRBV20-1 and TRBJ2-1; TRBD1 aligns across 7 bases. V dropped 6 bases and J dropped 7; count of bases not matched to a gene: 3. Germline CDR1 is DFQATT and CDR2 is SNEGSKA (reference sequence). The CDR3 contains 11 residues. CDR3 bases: TGCAGTGCGAGACAGGGAAATGAGCAGTTCTTC. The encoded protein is CSARQGNEQFF.

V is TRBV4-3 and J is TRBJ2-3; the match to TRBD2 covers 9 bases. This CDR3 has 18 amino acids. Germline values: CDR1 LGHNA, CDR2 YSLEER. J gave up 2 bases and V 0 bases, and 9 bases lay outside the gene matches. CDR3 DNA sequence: TGCGCCAGCAGCCAAGACCCCGGGATAGCGGGGGCCACAGATACGCAGTATTTT. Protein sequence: CASSQDPGIAGATDTQYF.

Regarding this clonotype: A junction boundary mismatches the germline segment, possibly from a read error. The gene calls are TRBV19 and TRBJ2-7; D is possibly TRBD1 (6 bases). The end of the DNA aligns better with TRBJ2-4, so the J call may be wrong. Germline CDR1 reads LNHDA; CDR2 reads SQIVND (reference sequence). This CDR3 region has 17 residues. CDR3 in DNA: TGTACCAGTAGTATCCGAAGCTACAGGGATTTAGTGAACATTCAGTACTTC. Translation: CTSSIRSYRDLVNIQYF.

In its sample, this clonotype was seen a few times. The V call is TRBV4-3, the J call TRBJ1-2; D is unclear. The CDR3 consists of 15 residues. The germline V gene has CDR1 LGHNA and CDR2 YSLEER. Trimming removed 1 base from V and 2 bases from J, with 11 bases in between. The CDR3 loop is CASSQGRSMNYGYTF. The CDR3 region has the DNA TGCGCCAGCAGCCAAGGAAGGTCCATGAACTATGGCTACACCTTC.

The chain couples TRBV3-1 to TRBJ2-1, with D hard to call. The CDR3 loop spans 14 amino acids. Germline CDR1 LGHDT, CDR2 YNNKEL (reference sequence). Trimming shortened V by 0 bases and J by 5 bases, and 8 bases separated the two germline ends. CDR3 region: CASSQDEQHNEQFF. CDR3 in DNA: TGTGCCAGCAGCCAAGATGAACAGCACAATGAGCAGTTCTTC.

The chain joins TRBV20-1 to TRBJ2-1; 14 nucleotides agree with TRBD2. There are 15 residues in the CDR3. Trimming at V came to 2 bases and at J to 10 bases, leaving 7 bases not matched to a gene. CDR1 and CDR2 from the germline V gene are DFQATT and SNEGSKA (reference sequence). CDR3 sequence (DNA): TGCAGTGCTAGATATGGGACTAGCGGGAGACAGGAGCAGTTCTTC. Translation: CSARYGTSGRQEQFF.

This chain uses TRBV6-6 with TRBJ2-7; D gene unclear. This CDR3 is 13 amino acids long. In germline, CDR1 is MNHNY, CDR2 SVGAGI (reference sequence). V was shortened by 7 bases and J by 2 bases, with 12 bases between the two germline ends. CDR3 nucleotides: TGTGCCAGCAAGGGAAGCCAAACCTACGAGCAGTACTTC. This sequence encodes CASKGSQTYEQYF.